A single sample gave rise to the 2 T cell receptor beta chains below, sequenced in a study of T cell responses to AZD1222 COVID-19 vaccine. Only in-frame clones appear in the TCRdb table, and some are missing; sequencing was by immunoSEQ multiplex PCR. The sample has about 180,000 clones; almost 90% are singletons. The material was peripheral blood, obtained on day 0 of AZD1222 vaccination. Every receptor here comes from an adult in good health.

Details on this clone: Other DNA sequences within the sample encode an identical CDR3. The gene calls are TRBV5-8 and TRBJ2-5, with TRBD2 identical over 10 bases. The V and J ends lost 4 bases and 4 bases, in that order; junction bases with no gene match: 10. Germline CDR1 reads SGHTS; CDR2 reads YDEGEE. This CDR3 is 16 amino acids long. The CDR3 loop reads CASSHGLAADSETQYF. CDR3 in DNA: TGTGCCAGCAGCCACGGACTAGCGGCGGATTCAGAGACCCAGTACTTC.

The chain has TRBV6-5 and TRBJ2-2; no clear D. V gave up 10 bases and J gave up 6 bases, with 15 bases separating them. Germline-derived CDR1 and CDR2 are MNHEY and SVGAGI. The CDR3 runs to 13 residues. The CDR3 coding sequence is TGTGCCATTGACCCCCAAACAGCCGGGGAGCTGTTTTTT. Encoded protein: CAIDPQTAGELFF.